This T cell receptor beta chain was retrieved from a study of T cell repertoires in cytomegalovirus infection. Turning to this clonotype: Antigen unknown.

One entry per CDR3 protein, called by TCRdb with MiXCR from the reads. The sample yields some 320,000 distinct CDR3 sequences, more than 8% seen once. The CDR3 spans 15 residues. The germline V gene has CDR1 SNHLY and CDR2 FYNNEI. The J segment lost 1 base and the V segment lost 2 bases, leaving 3 bases of the junction unmatched. General observations from the study: Individuals carrying CMV plus the relevant HLA were identified by cumulative frequency of public TCR beta families.

The TCR originated in a human donor in good health (CMV status not recorded). Some clones in this sample may be carry-over from other donors' samples. Sequenced input: PBMCs. V usage is TRBV2 and J usage is TRBJ2-3, with 7 bases aligning to TRBD2. The CDR3 DNA follows: TGTGCCAGCAGTGAACGAACTAGCGGCACAGATACGCAGTATTTT. Its translation is CASSERTSGTDTQYF. The variable domain in full, with the rest retrieved from reference TRBV2 and TRBJ2-3, is EPEVTQTPSHQVTQMGQEVILRCVPISNHLYFYWYRQILGQKVEFLVSFYNNEISEKSEIFDDQFSVERPDGSNFTLKIRSTKLEDSAMYFCASSERTSGTDTQYFGPGTRLTVL.